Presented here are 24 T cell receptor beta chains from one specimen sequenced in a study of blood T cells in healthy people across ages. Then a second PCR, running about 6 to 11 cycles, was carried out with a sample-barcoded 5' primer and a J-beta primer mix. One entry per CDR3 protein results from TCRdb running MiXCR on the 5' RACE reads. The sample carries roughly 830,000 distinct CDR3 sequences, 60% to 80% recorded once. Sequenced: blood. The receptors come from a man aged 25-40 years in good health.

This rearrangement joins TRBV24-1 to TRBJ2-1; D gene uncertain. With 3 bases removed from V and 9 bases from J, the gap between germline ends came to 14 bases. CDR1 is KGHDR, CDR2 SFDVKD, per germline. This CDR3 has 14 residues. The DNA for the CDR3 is TGTGCCACCAGTGATCCCCGGCGCGGAAGTGAGCAGTTCTTC. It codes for CATSDPRRGSEQFF.

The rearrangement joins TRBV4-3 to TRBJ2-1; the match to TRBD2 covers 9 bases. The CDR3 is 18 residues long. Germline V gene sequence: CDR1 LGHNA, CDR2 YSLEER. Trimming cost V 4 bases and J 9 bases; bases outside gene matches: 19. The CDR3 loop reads CASSLTPLIQRGAIEQFF. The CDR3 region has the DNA TGCGCCAGCAGCCTCACTCCCCTTATCCAGCGGGGGGCCATTGAGCAGTTCTTC.

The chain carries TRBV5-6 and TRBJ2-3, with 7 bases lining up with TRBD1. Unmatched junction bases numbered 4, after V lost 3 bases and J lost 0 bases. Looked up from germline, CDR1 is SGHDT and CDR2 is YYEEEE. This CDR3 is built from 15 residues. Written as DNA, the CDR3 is TGTGCCAGCAGCTACGTACAGGGGAGCACAGATACGCAGTATTTT. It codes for CASSYVQGSTDTQYF.

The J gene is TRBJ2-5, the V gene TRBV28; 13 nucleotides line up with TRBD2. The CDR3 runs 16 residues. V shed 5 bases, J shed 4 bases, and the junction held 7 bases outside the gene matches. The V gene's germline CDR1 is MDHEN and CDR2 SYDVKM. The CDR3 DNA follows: TGTGCCAGCAGTGAAACTAGCGGGGGGGTCCCAGAGACCCAGTACTTC. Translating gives CASSETSGGVPETQYF. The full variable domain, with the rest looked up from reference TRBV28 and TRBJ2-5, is DVKVTQSSRYLVKRTGEKVFLECVQDMDHENMFWYRQDPGLGLRLIYFSYDVKMKEKGDIPEGYSVSREKKERFSLILESASTNQTSMYLCASSETSGGVPETQYFGPGTRLLVL.

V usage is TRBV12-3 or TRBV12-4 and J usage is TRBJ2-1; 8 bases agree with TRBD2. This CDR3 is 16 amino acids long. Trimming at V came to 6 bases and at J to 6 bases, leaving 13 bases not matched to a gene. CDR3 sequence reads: CASREKGTRVSNEQFF. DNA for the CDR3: TGTGCCAGCAGAGAGAAGGGGACTAGGGTTAGCAATGAGCAGTTCTTC.

The chain's CDR3 is CASSRQGPTYGYTF. The CDR3 DNA is TGTGCCAGCAGTCGACAGGGTCCAACCTATGGCTACACCTTC. This sequence joins TRBV12-3 or TRBV12-4 and TRBJ1-2, with 7 positions matching TRBD1. This CDR3 has 14 residues. Trimming at V came to 5 bases and at J to 4 bases, leaving 7 bases not matched to a gene.

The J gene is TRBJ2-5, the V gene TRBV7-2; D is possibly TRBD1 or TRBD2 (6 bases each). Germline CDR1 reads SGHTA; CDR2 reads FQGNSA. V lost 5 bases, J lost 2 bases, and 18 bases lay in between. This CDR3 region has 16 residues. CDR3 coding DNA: TGTGCCAGCAGCGTCTCGGGGGCGAGGAGACAAGAGACCCAGTACTTC. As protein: CASSVSGARRQETQYF.

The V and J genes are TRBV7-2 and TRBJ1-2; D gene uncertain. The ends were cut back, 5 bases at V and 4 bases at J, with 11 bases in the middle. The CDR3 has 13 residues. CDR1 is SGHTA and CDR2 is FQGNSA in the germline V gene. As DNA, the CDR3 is TGTGCCAGCAGCCCCTCAACCCTCTATGGCTACACCTTC. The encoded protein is CASSPSTLYGYTF.

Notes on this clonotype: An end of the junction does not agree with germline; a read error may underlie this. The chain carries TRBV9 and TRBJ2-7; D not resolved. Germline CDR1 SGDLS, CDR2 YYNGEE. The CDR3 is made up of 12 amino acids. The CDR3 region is CASSVVDYEQYF. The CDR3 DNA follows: TGCGCCAGCAGCGTAGTTGATTACGAGCAGTACTTC.

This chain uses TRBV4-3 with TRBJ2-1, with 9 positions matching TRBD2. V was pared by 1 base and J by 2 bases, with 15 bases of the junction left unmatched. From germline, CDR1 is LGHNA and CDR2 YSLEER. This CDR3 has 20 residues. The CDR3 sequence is CASSQVLIAGVTLTYNEQFF. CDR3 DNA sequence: TGCGCCAGCAGCCAAGTATTGATAGCGGGGGTAACACTTACCTACAATGAGCAGTTCTTC.

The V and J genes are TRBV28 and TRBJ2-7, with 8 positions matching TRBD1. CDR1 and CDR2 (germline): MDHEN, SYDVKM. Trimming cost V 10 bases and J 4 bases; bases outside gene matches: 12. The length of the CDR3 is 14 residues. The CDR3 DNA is TGTGCCACCGTGCGGGCAGGGGGCTTGTACGAGCAGTACTTC. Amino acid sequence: CATVRAGGLYEQYF. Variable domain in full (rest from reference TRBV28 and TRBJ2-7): DVKVTQSSRYLVKRTGEKVFLECVQDMDHENMFWYRQDPGLGLRLIYFSYDVKMKEKGDIPEGYSVSREKKERFSLILESASTNQTSMYLCATVRAGGLYEQYFGPGTRLTVT.

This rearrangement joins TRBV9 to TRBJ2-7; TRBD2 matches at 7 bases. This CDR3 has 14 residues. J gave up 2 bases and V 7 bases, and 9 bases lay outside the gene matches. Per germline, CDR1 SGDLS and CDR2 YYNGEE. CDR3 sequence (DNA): TGTGCCAGCGGCCCTGGGACTACTACCTACGAGCAGTACTTC. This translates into CASGPGTTTYEQYF. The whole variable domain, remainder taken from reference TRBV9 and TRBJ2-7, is DSGVTQTPKHLITATGQRVTLRCSPRSGDLSVYWYQQSLDQGLQFLIQYYNGEERAKGNILERFSAQQFPDLHSELNLSSLELGDSALYFCASGPGTTTYEQYFGPGTRLTVT.

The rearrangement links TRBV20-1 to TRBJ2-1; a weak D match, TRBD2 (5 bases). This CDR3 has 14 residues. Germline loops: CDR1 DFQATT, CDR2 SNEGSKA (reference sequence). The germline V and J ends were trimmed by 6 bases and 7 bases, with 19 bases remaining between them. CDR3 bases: TGCAGTGCCCATCCTAAATGGGGAGTGAATGAGCAGTTCTTC. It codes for CSAHPKWGVNEQFF.

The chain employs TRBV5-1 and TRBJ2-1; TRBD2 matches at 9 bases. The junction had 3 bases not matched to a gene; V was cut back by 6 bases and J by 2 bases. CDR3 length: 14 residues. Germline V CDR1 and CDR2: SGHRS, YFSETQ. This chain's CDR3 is CASNPSGTYNEQFF. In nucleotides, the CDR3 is TGCGCCAGCAACCCTAGCGGGACCTACAATGAGCAGTTCTTC.

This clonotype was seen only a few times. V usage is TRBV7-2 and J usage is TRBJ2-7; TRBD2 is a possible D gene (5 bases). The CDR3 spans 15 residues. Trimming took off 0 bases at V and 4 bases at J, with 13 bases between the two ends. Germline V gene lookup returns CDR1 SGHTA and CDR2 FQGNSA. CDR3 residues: CASSLAIGVKYEQYF. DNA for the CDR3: TGTGCCAGCAGCTTAGCGATCGGGGTGAAATACGAGCAGTACTTC.

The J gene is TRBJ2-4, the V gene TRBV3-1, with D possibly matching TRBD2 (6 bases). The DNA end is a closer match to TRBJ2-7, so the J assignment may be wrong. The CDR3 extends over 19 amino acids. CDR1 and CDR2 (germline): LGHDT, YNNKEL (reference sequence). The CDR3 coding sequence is TGTGCCAGCAGCCAAATGGGGGGAGCGGGCTCCGAACCACCCTACGAGCAGTACTTC. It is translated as CASSQMGGAGSEPPYEQYF.

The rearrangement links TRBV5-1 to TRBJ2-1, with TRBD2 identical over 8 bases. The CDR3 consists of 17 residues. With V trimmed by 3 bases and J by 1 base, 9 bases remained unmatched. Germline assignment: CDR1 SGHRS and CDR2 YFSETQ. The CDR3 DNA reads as TGCGCCAGCAGCTCCGCACCCGGGGGGGCATCCTACAATGAGCAGTTCTTC. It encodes CASSSAPGGASYNEQFF.

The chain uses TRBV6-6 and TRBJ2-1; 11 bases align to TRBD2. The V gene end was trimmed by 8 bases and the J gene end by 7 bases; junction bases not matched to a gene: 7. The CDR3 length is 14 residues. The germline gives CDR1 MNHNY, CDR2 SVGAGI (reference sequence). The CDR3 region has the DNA TGTGCCAGCCGTCCGACTAGCGGGGAAAATGAGCAGTTCTTC. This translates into CASRPTSGENEQFF.

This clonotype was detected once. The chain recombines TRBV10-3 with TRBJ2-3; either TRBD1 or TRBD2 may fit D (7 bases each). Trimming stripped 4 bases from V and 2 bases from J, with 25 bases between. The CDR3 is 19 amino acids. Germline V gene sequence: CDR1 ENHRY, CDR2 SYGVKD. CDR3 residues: CAISGGRGNHGRTTDTQYF. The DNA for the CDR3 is TGTGCCATCAGTGGAGGCAGGGGGAACCACGGGAGGACCACAGATACGCAGTATTTT.

The CDR3 nucleotides read TGTGCCAGCAGCTCGGGACAGGGCTGGGAAAAACTGTTTTTT. Protein: CASSSGQGWEKLFF. The chain has TRBV7-9 and TRBJ1-4, with 9 bases identical to TRBD1. Unmatched junction bases numbered 5, after V lost 4 bases and J lost 8 bases. The CDR3 extends over 14 amino acids. CDR1 is SEHNR and CDR2 is FQNEAQ in the germline V gene (reference sequence).

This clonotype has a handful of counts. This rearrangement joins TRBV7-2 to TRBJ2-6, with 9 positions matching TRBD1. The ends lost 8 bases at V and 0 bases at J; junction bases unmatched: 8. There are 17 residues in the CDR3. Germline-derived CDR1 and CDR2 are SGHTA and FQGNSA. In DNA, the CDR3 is TGTGCCAGCCGGGGACAGGGTTTACACTCTGGGGCCAACGTCCTGACTTTC. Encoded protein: CASRGQGLHSGANVLTF. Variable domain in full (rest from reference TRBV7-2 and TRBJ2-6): GAGVSQSPSNKVTEKGKDVELRCDPISGHTALYWYRQSLGQGLEFLIYFQGNSAPDKSGLPSDRFSAERTGGSVSTLTIQRTQQEDSAVYLCASRGQGLHSGANVLTFGAGSRLTVL.

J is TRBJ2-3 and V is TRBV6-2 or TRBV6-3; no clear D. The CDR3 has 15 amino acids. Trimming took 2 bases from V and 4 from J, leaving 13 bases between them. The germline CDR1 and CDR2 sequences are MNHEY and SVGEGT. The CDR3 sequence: CASSYSSPDADTQYF. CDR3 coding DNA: TGTGCCAGCAGTTACAGTAGCCCCGACGCAGATACGCAGTATTTT.

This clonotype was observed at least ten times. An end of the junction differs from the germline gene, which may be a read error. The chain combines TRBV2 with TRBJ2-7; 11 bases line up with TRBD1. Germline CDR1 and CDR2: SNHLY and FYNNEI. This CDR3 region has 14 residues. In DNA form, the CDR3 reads TGTGCCAGCCGTGAAAGGACAGGGGGCCACGAGCAGTACTTC. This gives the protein CASRERTGGHEQYF.

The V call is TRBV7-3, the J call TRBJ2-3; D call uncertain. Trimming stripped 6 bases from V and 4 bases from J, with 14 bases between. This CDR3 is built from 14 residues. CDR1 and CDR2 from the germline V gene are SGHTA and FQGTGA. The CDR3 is CASSSRPGPDTQYF. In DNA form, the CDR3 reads TGTGCCAGCAGTTCCCGGCCGGGCCCAGATACGCAGTATTTT. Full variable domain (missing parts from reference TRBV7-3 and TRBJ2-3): GAGVSQTPSNKVTEKGKYVELRCDPISGHTALYWYRQSLGQGPEFLIYFQGTGAADDSGLPNDRFFAVRPEGSVSTLKIQRTERGDSAVYLCASSSRPGPDTQYFGPGTRLTVL.